This T cell receptor beta chain is drawn from a study of vaccination and CD4 T cells after COVID-19. An Oncomine TCR Beta short-read assay was used to sequence the DNA from cultured CD4+ T cells. From the PCR reads, TCRdb called clonotypes with MiXCR, one entry per CDR3 protein. The table shows 9,900 or so distinct CDR3 sequences, with roughly 56% occurring only once. Sample treatment: roughly nine-day PBMC culture with coronavirus spike peptide pools or control peptides (ViraFEST assay). CDR3 size: 14 residues. The V gene lost 6 bases and the J gene lost 5 bases, with 19 bases spanning the gap. CDR1 is DFQATT and CDR2 is SNEGSKA in the germline V gene (reference sequence). Only a few counts were recorded for this clonotype. Its cognate antigen is unknown. General study points: From approximately 21 to 40, the median of SARS-CoV-2-reactive clonotypes rose without reaching significance.

The rearrangement joins TRBV20-1 to TRBJ2-5; TRBD1 might be the D (6 bases). The source is a human donor who had recovered from COVID-19. The sequencing input was CD4+ T cells from blood, cultured in vitro. The CDR3 sequence: CSAIRTERAETQYF. CDR3 DNA: TGCAGTGCGATAAGGACAGAAAGGGCGGAGACCCAGTACTTC.